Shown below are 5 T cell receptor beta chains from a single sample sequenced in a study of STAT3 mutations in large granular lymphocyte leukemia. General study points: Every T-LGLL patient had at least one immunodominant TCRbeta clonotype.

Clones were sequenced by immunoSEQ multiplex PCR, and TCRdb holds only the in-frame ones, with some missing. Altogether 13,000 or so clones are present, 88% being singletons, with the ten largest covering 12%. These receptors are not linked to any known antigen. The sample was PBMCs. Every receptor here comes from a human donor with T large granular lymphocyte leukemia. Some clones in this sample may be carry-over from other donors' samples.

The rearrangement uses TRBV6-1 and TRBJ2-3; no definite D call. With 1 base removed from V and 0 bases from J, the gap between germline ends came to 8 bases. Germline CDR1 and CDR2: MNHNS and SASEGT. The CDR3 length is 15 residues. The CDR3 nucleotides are TGTGCCAGCAGTGAAGGAGCGTCTAGCACAGATACGCAGTATTTT. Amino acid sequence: CASSEGASSTDTQYF.

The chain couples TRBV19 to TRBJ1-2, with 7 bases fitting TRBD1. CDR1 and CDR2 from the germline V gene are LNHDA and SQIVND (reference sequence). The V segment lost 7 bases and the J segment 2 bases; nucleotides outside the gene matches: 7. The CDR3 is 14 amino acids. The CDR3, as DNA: TGTGCCAGTATTGAACAACAGGGGAACTATGGCTACACCTTC. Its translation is CASIEQQGNYGYTF.

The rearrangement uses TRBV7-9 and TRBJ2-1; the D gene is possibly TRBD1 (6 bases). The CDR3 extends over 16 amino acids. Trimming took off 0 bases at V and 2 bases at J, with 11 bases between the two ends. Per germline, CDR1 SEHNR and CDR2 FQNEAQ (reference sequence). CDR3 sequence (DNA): TGTGCCAGCAGCTTAGCAAAACAGGGACCCTACAATGAGCAGTTCTTC. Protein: CASSLAKQGPYNEQFF. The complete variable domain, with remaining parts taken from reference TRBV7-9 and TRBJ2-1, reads DTGVSQNPRHKITKRGQNVTFRCDPISEHNRLYWYRQTLGQGPEFLTYFQNEAQLEKSRLLSDRFSAERPKGSFSTLEIQRTEQGDSAMYLCASSLAKQGPYNEQFFGPGTRLTVL.

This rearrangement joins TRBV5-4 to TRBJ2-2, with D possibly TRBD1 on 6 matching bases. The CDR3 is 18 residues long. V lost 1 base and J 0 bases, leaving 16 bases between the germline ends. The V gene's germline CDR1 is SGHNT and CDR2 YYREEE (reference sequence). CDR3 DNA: TGTGCCAGCAGCTTGCGGGGTGGGGGCCTACCGAACACCGGGGAGCTGTTTTTT. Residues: CASSLRGGGLPNTGELFF. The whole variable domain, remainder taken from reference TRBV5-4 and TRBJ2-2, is ETGVTQSPTHLIKTRGQQVTLRCSSQSGHNTVSWYQQALGQGPQFIFQYYREEENGRGNFPPRFSGLQFPNYSSELNVNALELDDSALYLCASSLRGGGLPNTGELFFGEGSRLTVL.

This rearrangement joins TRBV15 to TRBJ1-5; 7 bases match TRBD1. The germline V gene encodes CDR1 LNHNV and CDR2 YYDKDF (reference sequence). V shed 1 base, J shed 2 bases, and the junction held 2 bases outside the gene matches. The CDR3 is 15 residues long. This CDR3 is CATSRGQGGNQPQHF. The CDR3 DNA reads TGTGCCACCAGCAGAGGACAGGGCGGCAATCAGCCCCAGCATTTT.